Below are 18 T cell receptor beta chains sequenced from a single sample in a study of cytomegalovirus exposure and HLA in healthy donors. Amplification used 60 Vbeta primers and 13 Jbeta primers. The assay was immunoSEQ multiplex PCR, and TCRdb's table has in-frame clones only and misses some. The sample has about 120,000 clones, around four fifths seen once. Specimen: PBMCs. The origin of the receptors is a man aged 60 to 75 in good health and CMV-seropositive.

This chain uses TRBV5-1 with TRBJ2-1, with 9 bases lining up with TRBD2. Germline lookup yields CDR1 SGHRS and CDR2 YFSETQ. Losses at the gene ends were 0 bases for V and 2 bases for J; bases not matched to a gene: 3. This CDR3 region has 16 residues. The chain's CDR3 is CASSLGAGGTYNEQFF. The CDR3, as DNA: TGCGCCAGCAGCTTGGGAGCGGGGGGTACCTACAATGAGCAGTTCTTC. Combining the CDR3 with reference TRBV5-1 and TRBJ2-1 gives the whole variable domain KAGVTQTPRYLIKTRGQQVTLSCSPISGHRSVSWYQQTPGQGLQFLFEYFSETQRNKGNFPGRFSGRQFSNSRSEMNVSTLELGDSALYLCASSLGAGGTYNEQFFGPGTRLTVL.

This chain joins TRBV2 and TRBJ2-5, with 9 bases aligning to TRBD1. From germline, CDR1 is SNHLY and CDR2 FYNNEI. V gave up 5 bases and J gave up 0 bases; unmatched junction bases: 4. The CDR3 covers 15 residues. In nucleotides, the CDR3 is TGTGCCAGCAGTCTGGACAGGGGATACCAAGAGACCCAGTACTTC. This sequence encodes CASSLDRGYQETQYF.

J is TRBJ2-1 and V is TRBV5-1; maybe TRBD2 (6 bases). The CDR3 contains 16 residues. Germline CDR1 is SGHRS and CDR2 is YFSETQ. Trimming took off 2 bases at V and 7 bases at J, with 19 bases between the two ends. CDR3 nucleotide sequence: TGCGCCAGCAGCTTAATGGTTGGGCGGGGACGGAATGAGCAGTTCTTC. The encoded protein is CASSLMVGRGRNEQFF.

This chain joins TRBV5-1 and TRBJ2-2; D not resolved. V lost 3 bases and J lost 0, with 6 bases in between. This CDR3 comprises 14 residues. Germline V gene lookup returns CDR1 SGHRS and CDR2 YFSETQ. CDR3 DNA: TGCGCCAGCAGCTCCTACGCGAACACCGGGGAGCTGTTTTTT. Protein: CASSSYANTGELFF.

The rearrangement joins TRBV5-1 to TRBJ2-2; 15 bases fit TRBD2. Germline V lookup: CDR1 SGHRS, CDR2 YFSETQ. The J segment lost 7 bases and the V segment lost 2 bases, leaving 6 bases of the junction unmatched. CDR3 length: 17 residues. The DNA for the CDR3 is TGCGCCAGCAGCTTCGGACTAGCGGGGGGGCCAGACGGGGAGCTGTTTTTT. It is translated as CASSFGLAGGPDGELFF.

This clone was observed a few times. Different DNA sequences within this sample yield the same CDR3. V and J are TRBV2 and TRBJ2-7, with D unclear. The CDR3 has 12 residues. Germline CDR1 reads SNHLY; CDR2 reads FYNNEI. V was clipped by 3 bases and J by 0 bases, with 3 bases between them. The CDR3 DNA reads TGTGCCAGCAGTGACAGCTCCTACGAGCAGTACTTC. As protein: CASSDSSYEQYF.

This clone was seen just once. This chain connects TRBV28 to TRBJ2-4; D remains unclear. Germline lookup yields CDR1 MDHEN and CDR2 SYDVKM. The CDR3 runs to 16 residues. Trimming shortened V by 6 bases and J by 2 bases, and 17 bases separated the two germline ends. CDR3 region: CASSPPGSVSKNIQYF. Here the CDR3 DNA reads TGTGCCAGCAGCCCGCCGGGTTCGGTGTCCAAAAACATTCAGTACTTC.

This chain links TRBV5-1 with TRBJ1-2; 11 nucleotides line up with TRBD1. V gave up 5 bases and J gave up 4 bases; unmatched junction bases: 4. The length of the CDR3 is 14 residues. The germline gives CDR1 SGHRS, CDR2 YFSETQ. Here the CDR3 reads CASRTGTGGYGYTF. CDR3 sequence (DNA): TGCGCCAGCAGGACCGGGACAGGGGGCTATGGCTACACCTTC. Together with reference TRBV5-1 and TRBJ1-2, the CDR3 gives the full variable domain: KAGVTQTPRYLIKTRGQQVTLSCSPISGHRSVSWYQQTPGQGLQFLFEYFSETQRNKGNFPGRFSGRQFSNSRSEMNVSTLELGDSALYLCASRTGTGGYGYTFGSGTRLTVV.

This chain joins TRBV2 and TRBJ1-2; the match to TRBD1 covers 8 bases. CDR1 and CDR2 (germline): SNHLY, FYNNEI. The J segment lost 7 bases and the V segment lost 6 bases, leaving 7 bases of the junction unmatched. The CDR3 runs 13 residues. This CDR3 is CASSPGQGFGYTF. Here the CDR3 DNA reads TGTGCCAGCAGCCCCGGACAGGGCTTTGGCTACACCTTC.

This chain uses TRBV2 with TRBJ1-5, with 8 positions matching TRBD1. V was clipped by 7 bases and J by 4 bases; unmatched bases: 12. This CDR3 spans 16 amino acids. Germline values: CDR1 SNHLY, CDR2 FYNNEI. This CDR3 reads CASTRTGSSWNQPQHF. The CDR3 DNA reads as TGTGCCAGCACCAGGACAGGGAGCTCATGGAATCAGCCCCAGCATTTT.

This clone occurred a few times. The chain has TRBV7-2 and TRBJ1-4; 8 bases are a match to TRBD1. The CDR3 is 15 amino acids. With V trimmed by 4 bases and J by 7 bases, 8 bases remained unmatched. The germline V gene encodes CDR1 SGHTA and CDR2 FQGNSA. Here the CDR3 reads CASSSRTGLSEKLFF. The CDR3 bases are TGTGCCAGCAGCTCTAGGACAGGGTTGAGTGAAAAACTGTTTTTT.

The chain links TRBV4-1 to TRBJ2-5; 9 nucleotides match TRBD1. The CDR3 is 15 residues long. Looked up from germline, CDR1 is MGHRA and CDR2 is YSYEKL. Unmatched junction bases numbered 5, after V lost 1 base and J lost 5 bases. As DNA, the CDR3 is TGCGCCAGCAGCCAAGGACAGGGGGACGGGGAGACCCAGTACTTC. This sequence encodes CASSQGQGDGETQYF.

A few counts support this clone. The chain employs TRBV2 and TRBJ1-1; D might be TRBD1 (5 bases). The germline V gene encodes CDR1 SNHLY and CDR2 FYNNEI. The CDR3 has 16 residues. Trimming pared 4 bases from V and 0 bases from J, leaving 15 bases between. This CDR3 is CASSGSPGHMNTEAFF. CDR3 DNA sequence: TGTGCCAGCAGTGGCTCGCCAGGGCATATGAACACTGAAGCTTTCTTT.

The chain has TRBV5-6 and TRBJ1-4; 8 nucleotides align to TRBD1. The junction had 5 bases not matched to a gene; V was cut back by 5 bases and J by 5 bases. CDR3 length: 14 residues. Germline CDR1 SGHDT, CDR2 YYEEEE. The CDR3 DNA reads as TGTGCCAGCAGTATCAGGGGGCACAATGAAAAACTGTTTTTT. It specifies CASSIRGHNEKLFF.

The chain is built from TRBV15 and TRBJ2-1, with 9 bases fitting TRBD2. The germline CDR1 and CDR2 sequences are LNHNV and YYDKDF (reference sequence). J gave up 8 bases and V 6 bases, and 8 bases lay outside the gene matches. This CDR3 spans 14 amino acids. CDR3 nucleotides: TGTGCCACCAGGGGCGGGAGGGCCACGGATGAGCAGTTCTTC. As protein: CATRGGRATDEQFF.

The chain employs TRBV2 and TRBJ2-1, with TRBD2 matching 7 bases. Germline V gene lookup returns CDR1 SNHLY and CDR2 FYNNEI. The CDR3 is 12 amino acids. V was pared by 6 bases and J by 8 bases, with 4 bases of the junction left unmatched. CDR3 sequence reads: CASRGAGDEQFF. As DNA, the CDR3 is TGTGCCAGCAGGGGCGCGGGGGATGAGCAGTTCTTC.

The chain has TRBV28 and TRBJ1-2; D is ambiguous. The CDR3 sequence is 12 residues long. Between the trimmed V and J ends, which lost 2 bases and 8 bases, there was a span of 9 bases. CDR1 MDHEN and CDR2 SYDVKM come from the germline V gene. The CDR3 coding sequence is TGTGCCAGCAGTTTAGGCAGGCTCGGCTACACCTTC. Translated: CASSLGRLGYTF.

The chain combines TRBV18 with TRBJ2-7; D remains ambiguous. The CDR3 loop spans 12 amino acids. Germline loops: CDR1 KGHSH, CDR2 LQKENI. Trimming took 3 bases from V and 4 from J, leaving 7 bases between them. In nucleotides, the CDR3 is TGTGCCAGCTCACCGGGCCCATACGAGCAGTACTTC. It yields the protein CASSPGPYEQYF.